This TCR beta chain was recovered during a study of T-cell memory formation after mild COVID-19 (TCRdb year 2021). For context, the study as a whole: Most TCR sequence clusters were specific to one of the two donors. T-cell clones expanding and contracting after mild COVID-19 in a couple of donors were tracked by longitudinal TCRalpha and TCRbeta repertoire sequencing. The cohort was made up of two young adult volunteers, one female and one male, who were previously healthy. Overall study outcomes, separate from this receptor: Clones contracting from day 15 to 85 had balanced CD4/CD8 phenotypes, while a second wave expanding from day 15 to 37 was biased towards CD4+. SARS-CoV-2 specificity of the second-wave clones peaking on day 37 was not confirmed. The study included only a couple of mild cases, and larger cohorts that include severe cases with pre-infection samples were judged to be necessary. Some responding clones were detected in pre-infection memory, which suggested that pre-existing cross-reactive memory T cells had joined the SARS-CoV-2 response. Contracting CD4+ clones were located mainly in the CM and EM memory subsets, whereas CD8+ clones were found to be enriched in EMRA.

As concerns this clonotype: This clone's antigen is unknown. No per-base quality is available; no much larger clone lies one base away.

TCRdb records Illumina NovaSeq 6000 as the sequencer. TCRalpha and TCRbeta cDNA libraries were constructed by 5'RACE with constant-segment primers, with sample barcodes and unique molecular identifiers being introduced. Trizol reagent was used to extract RNA from every sample. Libraries were amplified in two PCR steps, with a second sample barcode and Illumina TruSeq adapters added in the second step. Libraries were sequenced on an Illumina NovaSeq with 2 x 150 bp paired-end reads. On the authors' methods: Reads were demultiplexed and collapsed into UMI-guided consensus sequences with migec v1.2.7. With mixcr v2.1.11, UMI consensuses were aligned to TRA and TRB V and J templates and assembled into clonotypes. A clonotype was counted as expanded or contracted only when both edgeR and NoisET called the clonotype significant, with the noise models trained on biological replicates. For edgeR calls, a false discovery rate-adjusted p below 0.01 and a log2 fold-change threshold of 1 were applied. As an exploratory analysis of dynamics, max-normalized trajectories of the 1000 most abundant clonotypes were examined with PCA combined with hierarchical clustering. The CD4 or CD8 phenotype of responding clones was assigned using the separately sequenced CD4+ and CD8+ repertoires. TCRdb reran the public reads through fastp at Q25 and MiXCR, keeping productive beta chains. Each entry merges the rows of one CDR3 protein and shows their most common DNA and genes. The V and J calls and clone size come from TCRdb's table, not from the authors' own analysis. A total of 250,000 to 350,000 distinct CDR3 sequences appear in this sample, just under 20% of them only once. 21% of the sample lies in the top ten.

The CDR3 sequence holds 15 residues, the cysteine and phenylalanine included. The DNA shown is the 45-base CDR3, in frame from base 1. The junction shows trimming of 5 bases on V and 1 base on J, plus 12 bases between the germline ends. CDR1 and CDR2 are read off the germline V gene as MDHEN and SYDVKM. PBMCs were isolated by Ficoll-Paque density gradient centrifugation. Sample: PBMCs or a T cell subset sorted from them (not recorded which). The sequence was collected from a man younger than 35 who had mild COVID-19 (a few samples of this study predate the infection). The sample titles of this study are shuffled in the database, so cell type and time point are left out; the donor was told from shared clones. The chain links TRBV28 with TRBJ1-5; TRBD1 is possibly the D segment (6 matching bases). The base sequence is TGTGCCAGCAGTCCGGCAGGGGAAAGCAATCAGCCCCAGCATTTT. Its protein reads: CASSPAGESNQPQHF.